The clone carrying this T cell receptor beta chain was seen only once. The CDR3 contains 15 residues. Trimming removed 3 bases at V and 0 bases at J, with 9 bases between. Germline V gene lookup returns CDR1 MNHEY and CDR2 SVGAGI. This sample is drawn from a study of blood T cell repertoires in COVID-19. Overall study: The origin of the acute and convalescent COVID-19 samples was the United States, Italy and Spain. Sample material is recorded as cDNA or gDNA derived from T cells, B-cell-depleted T cells, or PBMCs.

Authors' processing steps: Reference gene primer amplification in the assay estimated nucleated cell counts. Measured with immunoSEQ multiplex PCR; TCRdb has only the in-frame clones, and not every one. V and J calls and clone size come straight from that table; D and trimming were deduced from the DNA. The sample includes more than 45,000 clones, approximately 84% of them seen just once. The TCR sequence derives from a human donor in a cohort sampled during active COVID-19. Sequencing was carried out using peripheral blood. The rearrangement links TRBV6-5 to TRBJ2-1, with D hard to call. CDR3 sequence (DNA): TGTGCCAGCAGTTATGGAGAAATCTCCTACAATGAGCAGTTCTTC. Translating it yields CASSYGEISYNEQFF.